This T cell receptor beta chain derives from a study of molecular identifiers for immune sequencing clone quantification. TCRdb re-called the PCR reads through MiXCR, storing one row per CDR3 protein. The sample consists of about 640,000 distinct CDR3 sequences, about 20% of them appearing once. The V segment lost 0 bases and the J segment 5 bases; nucleotides outside the gene matches: 3. Germline V gene sequence: CDR1 MGHRA, CDR2 YSYEKL. The CDR3 runs to 15 residues. The chain is built from TRBV4-1 and TRBJ1-5, with 8 bases that match TRBD1. The sequenced material came from naive CD8+ T cells from blood, with Jurkat cell RNA spiked in. Subset denoted: FACS-sorted CD8+CD4-CCR7+CD45RA+ naive T cells. The receptor comes from a human donor in good health. Some libraries in this study had Jurkat cell RNA spiked in. The CDR3 DNA follows: TGCGCCAGCAGCCAAGAGGACAGGGTCGATCAGCCCCAGCATTTT. Translation gives CASSQEDRVDQPQHF.